A single sample is the source of the 31 T cell receptor beta chains below, sequenced in a study of cytomegalovirus exposure and HLA in healthy donors. Clones were sequenced by immunoSEQ multiplex PCR, and TCRdb holds only the in-frame ones, with some missing. The sample records 150,000 to 250,000 clones, roughly 88% being singletons. Sample: PBMCs. Every receptor here comes from a woman aged 25-40 years in good health and CMV-seropositive.

The chain employs TRBV7-2 and TRBJ2-2; possible D gene TRBD2, 5 bases. The CDR3 consists of 14 residues. Germline lookup yields CDR1 SGHTA and CDR2 FQGNSA. Trimming cost V 0 bases and J 7 bases, with 9 bases left between them. As DNA, the CDR3 is TGTGCCAGCAGCTTAGCGCCGGAGGACGGGGAGCTGTTTTTT. Residues: CASSLAPEDGELFF.

This clone was observed once. The chain links TRBV10-2 to TRBJ1-2; 8 bases are shared with TRBD1. Germline CDR1 and CDR2: WSHSY and SAAADI. V gave up 11 bases and J gave up 2 bases; unmatched junction bases: 7. The CDR3 is 13 amino acids. Here the CDR3 DNA reads TGCGCCGCACGCGCAGGGGGCAACTATGGCTACACCTTC. Protein: CAARAGGNYGYTF.

The rearrangement uses TRBV7-2 and TRBJ2-1, with no clear D. The CDR3 loop spans 15 amino acids. Germline V CDR1 and CDR2: SGHTA, FQGNSA. V was trimmed by 2 bases and J by 6 bases, leaving 14 bases between them. For the CDR3, the DNA is TGTGCCAGCAGCTTAAGGCCAACTCAGGCCAATGAGCAGTTCTTC. Translated: CASSLRPTQANEQFF.

This chain uses TRBV25-1 with TRBJ2-5, with D possibly TRBD1 on 6 matching bases. Germline CDR1 reads MGHDK; CDR2 reads SYGVNS. This CDR3 is built from 14 residues. The V and J ends lost 1 base and 3 bases respectively, with 9 bases between them. As DNA, the CDR3 is TGTGCCAGCAGTGAATTGACAGGCGAAGAGACCCAGTACTTC. Translated, it gives CASSELTGEETQYF.

The chain combines TRBV7-3 with TRBJ2-3, with D maybe TRBD2 (6 bases). The CDR3 contains 15 residues. The ends were cut back, 5 bases at V and 2 bases at J, with 14 bases in the middle. Germline V gene lookup returns CDR1 SGHTA and CDR2 FQGTGA. In DNA, the CDR3 is TGTGCCAGCAGCCCGGGGACTGGCTTCACAGATACGCAGTATTTT. This translates into CASSPGTGFTDTQYF.

V and J are TRBV19 and TRBJ1-5, with D possibly being TRBD1 (6 bases). V lost 6 bases and J 0 bases, leaving 12 bases between the germline ends. This CDR3 contains 15 residues. The germline V gene encodes CDR1 LNHDA and CDR2 SQIVND (reference sequence). The CDR3 spells CASRSGTLSNQPQHF. For the CDR3, the DNA is TGTGCCAGTAGATCAGGGACACTTAGCAATCAGCCCCAGCATTTT.

This clone was seen only a few times. The chain recombines TRBV30 with TRBJ2-2; TRBD1 aligns across 8 bases. This CDR3 is 14 amino acids long. Germline loops: CDR1 GTSNPN, CDR2 SVGIG (reference sequence). The V gene end was trimmed by 2 bases and the J gene end by 6 bases; junction bases not matched to a gene: 5. The CDR3 protein is CAWSHRGRPGELFF. The DNA for the CDR3 is TGTGCCTGGAGTCACAGGGGGAGGCCCGGGGAGCTGTTTTTT.

The chain is built from TRBV4-1 and TRBJ2-1, with 8 positions matching TRBD2. This CDR3 has 15 amino acids. Looked up from germline, CDR1 is MGHRA and CDR2 is YSYEKL. Trimming at V came to 3 bases and at J to 4 bases, leaving 5 bases not matched to a gene. CDR3 region: CASSQTTSGYNEQFF. Here the CDR3 DNA reads TGCGCCAGCAGCCAGACTACTAGCGGTTACAATGAGCAGTTCTTC.

The rearrangement links TRBV18 to TRBJ1-1, with 7 bases aligning to TRBD1. The CDR3 length is 16 residues. Germline CDR1 reads KGHSH; CDR2 reads LQKENI. The V and J ends lost 6 bases and 0 bases, in that order; junction bases with no gene match: 10. CDR3 sequence (DNA): TGTGCCAGCTCTCCTAAGACCGGGACAGTGAACACTGAAGCTTTCTTT. Translation gives CASSPKTGTVNTEAFF.

The genes are TRBV9 and TRBJ1-2, with a possible D match to TRBD1 (5 bases). Germline lookup yields CDR1 SGDLS and CDR2 YYNGEE. Deletions cut 0 bases from V and 4 bases from J, with 10 bases between. This CDR3 comprises 14 residues. CDR3 sequence reads: CASSVEGAIYGYTF. In nucleotides, the CDR3 is TGTGCCAGCAGCGTAGAAGGGGCGATCTATGGCTACACCTTC.

The chain recombines TRBV30 with TRBJ2-3; the match to TRBD1 covers 8 bases. Unmatched junction bases numbered 3, after V lost 5 bases and J lost 2 bases. Germline V lookup: CDR1 GTSNPN, CDR2 SVGIG (reference sequence). This CDR3 is 13 amino acids long. CDR3 DNA sequence: TGTGCCTGGGGACAGGGAGACACAGATACGCAGTATTTT. As protein: CAWGQGDTDTQYF.

The chain combines TRBV2 with TRBJ2-4, with D tentatively TRBD1 (6 bases). Germline-derived CDR1 and CDR2 are SNHLY and FYNNEI. V was cut by 1 base and J by 6 bases, with 10 bases left in between. This CDR3 region has 14 residues. CDR3 nucleotide sequence: TGTGCCAGCAGTGAAGACAGGGCAAGAAACATTCAGTACTTC. Amino acid sequence: CASSEDRARNIQYF. The full variable domain, with the rest looked up from reference TRBV2 and TRBJ2-4, is EPEVTQTPSHQVTQMGQEVILRCVPISNHLYFYWYRQILGQKVEFLVSFYNNEISEKSEIFDDQFSVERPDGSNFTLKIRSTKLEDSAMYFCASSEDRARNIQYFGAGTRLSVL.

V and J are TRBV29-1 and TRBJ2-1; 9 nucleotides align to TRBD2. Trimming took 4 bases from V and 2 from J; bases not matched to a gene: 0. The germline V gene has CDR1 SQVTM and CDR2 ANQGSEA. The CDR3 covers 13 residues. The CDR3 DNA reads as TGCAGCGTTGGACTAGCGGCCTACAATGAGCAGTTCTTC. It encodes CSVGLAAYNEQFF.

The J gene is TRBJ1-1, the V gene TRBV6-6; 7 bases fit TRBD1. After removal of 6 bases from V and 5 bases from J, the junction contained 3 bases not matched to a gene. This CDR3 has 12 amino acids. CDR1 is MNHNY and CDR2 is SVGAGI in the germline V gene (reference sequence). Here the CDR3 DNA reads TGTGCCAGCAGCCCAGGGGGAACTGAAGCTTTCTTT. It codes for CASSPGGTEAFF.

The chain recombines TRBV5-1 with TRBJ2-2; a possible D gene is TRBD1 (6 bases). The CDR3 length is 15 residues. Looked up from germline, CDR1 is SGHRS and CDR2 is YFSETQ. V lost 3 bases to trimming and J lost 3 bases, with 12 bases between them. As DNA, the CDR3 is TGCGCCAGCAGCTCCGGGACAATCGACACCGGGGAGCTGTTTTTT. The encoded protein is CASSSGTIDTGELFF.

This clone was seen a handful of times. The chain employs TRBV11-3 and TRBJ1-1, with 8 bases fitting TRBD1. Germline assignment: CDR1 SGHNT and CDR2 YENEEA. This CDR3 has 12 amino acids. The J segment lost 8 bases and the V segment lost 4 bases, leaving 3 bases of the junction unmatched. CDR3 region: CASSSQGAEAFF. The CDR3 DNA sequence: TGTGCCAGCAGCTCCCAGGGGGCAGAAGCTTTCTTT.

This sequence joins TRBV11-2 and TRBJ2-7; TRBD2 agrees at 13 bases. The ends lost 2 bases at V and 4 bases at J; junction bases unmatched: 14. CDR3 length equals 19 residues. Germline V gene sequence: CDR1 SGHAT, CDR2 FQNNGV. CDR3 in amino acids: CASSLYPLGLAGVLYEQYF. The CDR3 nucleotides read TGTGCCAGCAGCTTATATCCCCTCGGACTAGCGGGAGTACTGTACGAGCAGTACTTC.

The genes are TRBV5-1 and TRBJ2-3; D perhaps matches TRBD2 (5 bases). The CDR3 contains 14 residues. V gave up 0 bases and J gave up 3 bases, with 8 bases separating them. Germline CDR1 SGHRS, CDR2 YFSETQ. The CDR3 bases are TGCGCCAGCAGCTTGGGTGACTATACAGATACGCAGTATTTT. Its protein is CASSLGDYTDTQYF.

This chain connects TRBV7-9 to TRBJ2-1; TRBD1 matches at 8 bases. Germline CDR1 reads SEHNR; CDR2 reads FQNEAQ (reference sequence). After removal of 5 bases from V and 6 bases from J, the junction contained 12 bases not matched to a gene. The CDR3 contains 16 residues. The CDR3 sequence: CASSPPSGQAANEQFF. The CDR3 DNA sequence: TGTGCCAGCAGCCCGCCCTCGGGACAGGCGGCCAATGAGCAGTTCTTC.

This clone was seen a single time. V usage is TRBV5-1 and J usage is TRBJ2-3; TRBD2 agrees at 9 bases. V shed 1 base and J 4 bases; nucleotides not matched to a gene: 7. CDR1 SGHRS and CDR2 YFSETQ come from the germline V gene. The CDR3 has 16 residues. In nucleotides, the CDR3 is TGCGCCAGCAGCTTGAGCGGGAGGTTCGACTCAGATACGCAGTATTTT. This translates into CASSLSGRFDSDTQYF. The variable domain in full, completed from reference TRBV5-1 and TRBJ2-3, reads KAGVTQTPRYLIKTRGQQVTLSCSPISGHRSVSWYQQTPGQGLQFLFEYFSETQRNKGNFPGRFSGRQFSNSRSEMNVSTLELGDSALYLCASSLSGRFDSDTQYFGPGTRLTVL.

The chain recombines TRBV5-1 with TRBJ1-1; D is ambiguous. V was cut by 0 bases and J by 5 bases, with 14 bases left in between. Per the germline V gene, CDR1 is SGHRS and CDR2 is YFSETQ. The CDR3 runs 15 residues. The CDR3 reads CASSLAQVRGTEAFF. The DNA for the CDR3 is TGCGCCAGCAGCTTGGCCCAAGTCCGGGGAACTGAAGCTTTCTTT. The full variable domain, rest sourced from reference TRBV5-1 and TRBJ1-1, is KAGVTQTPRYLIKTRGQQVTLSCSPISGHRSVSWYQQTPGQGLQFLFEYFSETQRNKGNFPGRFSGRQFSNSRSEMNVSTLELGDSALYLCASSLAQVRGTEAFFGQGTRLTVV.

This chain links TRBV9 with TRBJ1-1, with a weak D call TRBD1 (6 bases). The germline V gene encodes CDR1 SGDLS and CDR2 YYNGEE. The CDR3 loop spans 13 amino acids. Trimming took off 6 bases at V and 4 bases at J, with 13 bases between the two ends. The CDR3 DNA sequence: TGTGCCAGCACCCCAGGGGCGGCCACTGAAGCTTTCTTT. Encoded protein: CASTPGAATEAFF.

The V call is TRBV4-2, the J call TRBJ2-5; 7 bases line up with TRBD2. This CDR3 region has 14 residues. Germline V gives CDR1 LGHNA, CDR2 YNFKEQ. The J segment lost 2 bases and the V segment lost 4 bases, leaving 4 bases of the junction unmatched. The CDR3 loop reads CASSPTGGQETQYF. CDR3 DNA sequence: TGTGCCAGCAGCCCGACGGGGGGACAAGAGACCCAGTACTTC.

V is TRBV5-1 and J is TRBJ2-1; D unresolved. V was pared by 0 bases and J by 0 bases, with 10 bases between. Germline V gene sequence: CDR1 SGHRS, CDR2 YFSETQ. The CDR3 is made up of 16 amino acids. In DNA form, the CDR3 reads TGCGCCAGCAGCTTGGGACTCAGAAGCTCCTACAATGAGCAGTTCTTC. It translates to CASSLGLRSSYNEQFF.

The sample holds a few counts of this clone. This sequence joins TRBV5-1 and TRBJ2-7; 8 nucleotides match TRBD2. The germline V gene has CDR1 SGHRS and CDR2 YFSETQ. This CDR3 has 15 amino acids. V was pared by 0 bases and J by 2 bases, with 4 bases of the junction left unmatched. The CDR3 region has the DNA TGCGCCAGCAGCTTGGAAACTAGCGGCCCCTACGAGCAGTACTTC. Translating it yields CASSLETSGPYEQYF.

The J gene is TRBJ1-5, the V gene TRBV27; 7 nucleotides align to TRBD1. Germline V CDR1 and CDR2: MNHEY, SMNVEV (reference sequence). J was trimmed by 5 bases and V by 6 bases; bases with no gene match: 13. The CDR3 runs 16 residues. The chain's CDR3 is CASRKNPGTVDQPQHF. The CDR3 DNA follows: TGTGCCAGCAGAAAAAACCCCGGGACAGTGGATCAGCCCCAGCATTTT.

This clone was detected only a few times. This sequence joins TRBV7-9 and TRBJ1-5, with 9 bases lining up with TRBD1. Germline loops: CDR1 SEHNR, CDR2 FQNEAQ (reference sequence). Trimming cost V 3 bases and J 6 bases; bases outside gene matches: 3. This CDR3 region has 14 residues. CDR3 in DNA: TGTGCCAGCAGCTTGGGACAGGGAGGTCAGCCCCAGCATTTT. Protein sequence: CASSLGQGGQPQHF.

The rearrangement uses TRBV5-4 and TRBJ2-2; perhaps TRBD2 as D (5 bases). Trimming shortened V by 1 base and J by 3 bases, and 10 bases separated the two germline ends. The CDR3 spans 15 residues. Germline CDR1 SGHNT, CDR2 YYREEE (reference sequence). CDR3 amino acids: CASSLRGSYTGELFF. CDR3 in DNA: TGTGCCAGCAGCTTGAGAGGGTCGTACACCGGGGAGCTGTTTTTT.

The chain joins TRBV7-9 to TRBJ1-2; 8 bases agree with TRBD1. This CDR3 spans 17 amino acids. V lost 5 bases to trimming and J lost 4 bases; unmatched junction nucleotides: 15. CDR1 is SEHNR and CDR2 is FQNEAQ in the germline V gene (reference sequence). Written as DNA, the CDR3 is TGTGCCAGCAGCCTCCCCCTCTCTGACAGGGGAGCCTATGGCTACACCTTC. Translation: CASSLPLSDRGAYGYTF. Combining the CDR3 with reference TRBV7-9 and TRBJ1-2 gives the whole variable domain DTGVSQNPRHKITKRGQNVTFRCDPISEHNRLYWYRQTLGQGPEFLTYFQNEAQLEKSRLLSDRFSAERPKGSFSTLEIQRTEQGDSAMYLCASSLPLSDRGAYGYTFGSGTRLTVV.

The chain is built from TRBV6-5 and TRBJ2-3, with 8 bases identical to TRBD1. The CDR3 contains 13 residues. Germline V lookup: CDR1 MNHEY, CDR2 SVGAGI. J lost 4 bases, V lost 8 bases, and 5 bases had no gene match. The CDR3 protein is CASGQGFPDTQYF. The CDR3 bases are TGTGCCAGCGGACAGGGTTTCCCAGATACGCAGTATTTT.

This sequence joins TRBV9 and TRBJ1-2; D is uncertain. CDR3 length: 18 residues. Germline CDR1 is SGDLS and CDR2 is YYNGEE. V lost 0 bases and J 8 bases, leaving 26 bases between the germline ends. CDR3 amino acids: CASSVGVGGSKKSFGYTF. CDR3 bases: TGTGCCAGCAGCGTAGGTGTCGGAGGGTCCAAAAAGTCCTTCGGCTACACCTTC. Using reference TRBV9 and TRBJ1-2 for the parts outside the CDR3, the full variable domain is DSGVTQTPKHLITATGQRVTLRCSPRSGDLSVYWYQQSLDQGLQFLIQYYNGEERAKGNILERFSAQQFPDLHSELNLSSLELGDSALYFCASSVGVGGSKKSFGYTFGSGTRLTVV.